This T cell receptor beta chain originates from a study of blood T cell repertoires in COVID-19. Sequenced by immunoSEQ multiplex PCR; TCRdb stores in-frame clones only, minus some. The sample lists 150,000 or so clones, about 88% seen once, with roughly 0.95% in the top ten. Germline CDR1 is SGHRS and CDR2 is YFSETQ. The CDR3 length is 13 residues. With 6 bases removed from V and 7 bases from J, the gap between germline ends came to 13 bases. This clonotype originated in a man aged 18 to 29 with acute or convalescent COVID-19. Material: peripheral blood. J is TRBJ2-2 and V is TRBV5-1, with D possibly matching TRBD1 (5 bases). The CDR3 DNA sequence: TGCGCCAGCACCTTTGGGGCGGACGGGGAGCTGTTTTTT. The encoded protein is CASTFGADGELFF. The entire variable domain, with the rest obtained from reference TRBV5-1 and TRBJ2-2, is as follows: KAGVTQTPRYLIKTRGQQVTLSCSPISGHRSVSWYQQTPGQGLQFLFEYFSETQRNKGNFPGRFSGRQFSNSRSEMNVSTLELGDSALYLCASTFGADGELFFGEGSRLTVL.